Given below is one TCR beta chain in context. 60 Vbeta and 13 Jbeta primers were used in PCR. Libraries were prepared by immunoSEQ multiplex PCR; TCRdb keeps only in-frame clonotypes and omits some of them. The repertoire holds 120,000 to 150,000 clones, with approximately 84% as singletons. The data are from a study of cytomegalovirus exposure and HLA in healthy donors. V dropped 4 bases and J dropped 5 bases, with 17 bases sitting between them. CDR3 size: 15 residues. The germline V gene encodes CDR1 SGHAT and CDR2 FQNNGV. The sequencing sample was made of PBMCs. This chain links TRBV11-2 with TRBJ2-5; no firm D call. The origin of this receptor is a woman aged 40 to 55 in good health and CMV-seronegative. The CDR3 reads CASSSLTSPAETQYF. The CDR3 nucleotides are TGTGCCAGCAGCTCGCTGACAAGCCCCGCGGAGACCCAGTACTTC.